This T cell receptor (beta chain) was profiled in a study of OX40 agonist ivuxolimab in advanced cancers. Study information: A diagnosis of hepatocellular carcinoma, melanoma, renal cell or head and neck cancer was present in dose-escalation patients. Those enrolled were 82.7% male, with a mean age of around 57 years and ages from about 20 to 90.

V lost 4 bases to trimming and J lost 1 base, with 12 bases between them. Germline loops: CDR1 SGHNT, CDR2 YYREEE (reference sequence). This CDR3 is built from 15 residues. Produced via immunoSEQ multiplex PCR; TCRdb's table is partial and in-frame only. This table holds over 85,000 clones, 86% found once. General study results and limits: The investigators did not determine what antigen specificity the expanded peripheral T cells had. Several nonresponders also turned out to have low normalized T-cell clonal expansion.

Points on this clone: Its antigen is unidentified.

This TCR was recovered from an adult with an advanced solid tumor such as melanoma, head and neck, liver or kidney cancer. The chain uses TRBV5-4 and TRBJ2-1; the D gene is possibly TRBD2 (6 bases). Sequenced material: CD4+ or CD8+ T cells sorted from blood, taken in a trial of the OX40 agonist ivuxolimab. As DNA, the CDR3 is TGTGCCAGCAGCCTAAGCGGGTCTTCCTACAATGAGCAGTTCTTC. It specifies CASSLSGSSYNEQFF.